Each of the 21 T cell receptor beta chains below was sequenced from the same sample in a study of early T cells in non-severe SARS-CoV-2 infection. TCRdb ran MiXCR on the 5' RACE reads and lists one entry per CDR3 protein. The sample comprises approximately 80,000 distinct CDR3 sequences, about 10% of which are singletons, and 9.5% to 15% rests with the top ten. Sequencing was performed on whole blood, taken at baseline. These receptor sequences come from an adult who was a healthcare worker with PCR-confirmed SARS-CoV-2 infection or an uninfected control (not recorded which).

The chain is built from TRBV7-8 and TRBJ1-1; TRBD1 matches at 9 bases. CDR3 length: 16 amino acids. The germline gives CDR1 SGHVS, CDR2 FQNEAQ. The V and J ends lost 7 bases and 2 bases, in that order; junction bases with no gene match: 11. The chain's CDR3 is CASIKGRDRANTEAFF. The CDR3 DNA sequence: TGTGCCAGCATCAAGGGCCGGGACAGGGCTAACACTGAAGCTTTCTTT.

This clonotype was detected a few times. The CDR3 sequence is CASSLGGSYNEQFF. CDR3 DNA: TGTGCCAGCAGCCTCGGGGGATCCTACAATGAGCAGTTCTTC. The rearrangement joins TRBV11-2 to TRBJ2-1, with D possibly matching TRBD2 (6 bases). This CDR3 comprises 14 residues. Germline lookup yields CDR1 SGHAT and CDR2 FQNNGV. Trimming pared 5 bases from V and 1 base from J, leaving 9 bases between.

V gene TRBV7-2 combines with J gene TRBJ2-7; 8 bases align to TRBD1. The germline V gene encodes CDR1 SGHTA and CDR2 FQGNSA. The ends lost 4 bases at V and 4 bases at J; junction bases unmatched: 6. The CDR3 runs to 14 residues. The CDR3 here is CASSSQGAGYEQYF. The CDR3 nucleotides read TGTGCCAGCAGCTCCCAGGGGGCTGGGTACGAGCAGTACTTC.

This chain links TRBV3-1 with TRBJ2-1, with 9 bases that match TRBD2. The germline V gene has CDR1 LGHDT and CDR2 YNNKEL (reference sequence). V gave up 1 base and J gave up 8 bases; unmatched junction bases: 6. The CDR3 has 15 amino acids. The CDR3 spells CASSQGGLAFHEQFF. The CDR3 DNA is TGTGCCAGCAGCCAAGGCGGACTAGCGTTCCATGAGCAGTTCTTC.

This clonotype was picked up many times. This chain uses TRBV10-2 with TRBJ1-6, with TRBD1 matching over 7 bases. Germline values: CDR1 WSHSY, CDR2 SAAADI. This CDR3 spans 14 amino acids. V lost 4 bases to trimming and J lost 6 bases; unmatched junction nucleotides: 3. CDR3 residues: CASSVGTVNSPLHF. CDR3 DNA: TGCGCCAGCAGTGTGGGGACAGTTAATTCACCCCTCCACTTT.

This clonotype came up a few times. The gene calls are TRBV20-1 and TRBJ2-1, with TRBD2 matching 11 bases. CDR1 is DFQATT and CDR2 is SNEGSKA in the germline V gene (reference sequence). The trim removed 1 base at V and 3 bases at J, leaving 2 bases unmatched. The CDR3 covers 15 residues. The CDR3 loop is CSARVTSGIYNEQFF. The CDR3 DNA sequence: TGCAGTGCTAGAGTGACTAGCGGGATCTACAATGAGCAGTTCTTC.

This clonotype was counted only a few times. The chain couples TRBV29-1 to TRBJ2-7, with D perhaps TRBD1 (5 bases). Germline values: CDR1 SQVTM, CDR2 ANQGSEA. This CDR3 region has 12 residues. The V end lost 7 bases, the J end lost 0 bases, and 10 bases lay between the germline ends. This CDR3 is CSAQVSSYEQYF. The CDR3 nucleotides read TGCAGCGCACAGGTTAGCTCCTACGAGCAGTACTTC.

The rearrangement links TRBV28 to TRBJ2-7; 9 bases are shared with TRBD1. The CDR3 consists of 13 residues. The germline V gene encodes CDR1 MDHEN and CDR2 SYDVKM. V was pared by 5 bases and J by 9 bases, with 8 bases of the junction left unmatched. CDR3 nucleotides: TGTGCCAGCAGTCCGTCCCTGGGACAGGGGCAGTACTTC. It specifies CASSPSLGQGQYF.

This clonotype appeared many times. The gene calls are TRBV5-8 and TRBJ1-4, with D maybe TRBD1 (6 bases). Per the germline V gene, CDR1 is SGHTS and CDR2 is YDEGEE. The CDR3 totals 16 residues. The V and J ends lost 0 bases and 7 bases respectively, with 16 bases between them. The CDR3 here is CASSLEVAGEFEKLFF. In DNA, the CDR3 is TGTGCCAGCAGCTTGGAAGTCGCAGGGGAATTTGAAAAACTGTTTTTT.

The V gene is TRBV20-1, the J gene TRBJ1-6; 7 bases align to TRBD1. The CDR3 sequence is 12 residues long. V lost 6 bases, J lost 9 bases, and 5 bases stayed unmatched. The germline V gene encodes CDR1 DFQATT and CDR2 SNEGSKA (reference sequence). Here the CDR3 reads CSARDSGSPLHF. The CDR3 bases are TGCAGTGCAAGGGACAGTGGTTCACCCCTCCACTTT.

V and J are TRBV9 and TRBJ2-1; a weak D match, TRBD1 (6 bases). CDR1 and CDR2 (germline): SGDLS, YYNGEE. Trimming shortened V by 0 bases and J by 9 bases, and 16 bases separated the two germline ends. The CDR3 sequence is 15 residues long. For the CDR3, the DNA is TGTGCCAGCAGCGTAGACCCCCACAGGGCCCCTGAGCAGTTCTTC. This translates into CASSVDPHRAPEQFF.

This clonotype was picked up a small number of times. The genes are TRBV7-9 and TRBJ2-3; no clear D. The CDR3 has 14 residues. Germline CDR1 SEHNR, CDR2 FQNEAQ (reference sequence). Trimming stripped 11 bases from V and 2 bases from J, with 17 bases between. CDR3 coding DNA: TGTGCCGCCAGTCTTACAGTCTACACAGATACGCAGTATTTT. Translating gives CAASLTVYTDTQYF.

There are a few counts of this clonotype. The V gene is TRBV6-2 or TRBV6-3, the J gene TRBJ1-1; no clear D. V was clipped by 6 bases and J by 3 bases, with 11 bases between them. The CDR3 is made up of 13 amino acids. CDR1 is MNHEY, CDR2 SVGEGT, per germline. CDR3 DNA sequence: TGTGCCAGCAGCCTAGAGGCCTACACTGAAGCTTTCTTT. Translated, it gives CASSLEAYTEAFF.

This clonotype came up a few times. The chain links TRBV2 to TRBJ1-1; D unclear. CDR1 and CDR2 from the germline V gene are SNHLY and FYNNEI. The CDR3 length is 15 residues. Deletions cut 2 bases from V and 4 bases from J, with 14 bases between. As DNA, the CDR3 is TGTGCCAGCAGTGAATCATCCTCAGGAATCACTGAAGCTTTCTTT. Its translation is CASSESSSGITEAFF.

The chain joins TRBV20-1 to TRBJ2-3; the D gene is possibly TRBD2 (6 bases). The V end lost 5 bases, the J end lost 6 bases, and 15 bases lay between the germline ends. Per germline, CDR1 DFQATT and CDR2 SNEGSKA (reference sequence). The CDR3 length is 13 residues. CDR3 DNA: TGCAGTGCTCGCCCCGCGGGAAGTGATACGCAGTATTTT. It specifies CSARPAGSDTQYF.

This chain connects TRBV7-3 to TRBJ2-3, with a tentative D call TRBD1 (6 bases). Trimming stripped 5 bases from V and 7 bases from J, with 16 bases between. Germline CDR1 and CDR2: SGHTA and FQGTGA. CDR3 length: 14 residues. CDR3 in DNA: TGTGCCAGCAGCCCCGGCAGGGGTGCAAATACGCAGTATTTT. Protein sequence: CASSPGRGANTQYF.

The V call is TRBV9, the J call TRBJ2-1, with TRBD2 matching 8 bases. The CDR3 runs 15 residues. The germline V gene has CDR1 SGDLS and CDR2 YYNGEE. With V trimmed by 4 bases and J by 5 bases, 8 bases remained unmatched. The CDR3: CASSFSGGPNNEQFF. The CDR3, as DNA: TGTGCCAGCAGCTTCAGCGGGGGACCGAACAATGAGCAGTTCTTC.

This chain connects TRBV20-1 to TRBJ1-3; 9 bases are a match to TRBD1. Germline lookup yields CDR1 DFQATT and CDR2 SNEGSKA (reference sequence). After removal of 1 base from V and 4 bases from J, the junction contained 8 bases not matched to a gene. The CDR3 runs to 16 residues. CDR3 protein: CSARGPGQGSGNTIYF. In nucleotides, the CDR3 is TGCAGTGCTAGAGGTCCGGGACAGGGTTCGGGAAACACCATATATTTT.

Here the CDR3 reads CSAKGFWATNTGELFF. The CDR3 DNA sequence: TGCAGTGCCAAGGGGTTTTGGGCCACGAACACCGGGGAGCTGTTTTTT. The chain combines TRBV20-1 with TRBJ2-2, with D possibly TRBD1 on 5 matching bases. Germline V gene data show CDR1 as DFQATT and CDR2 as SNEGSKA (reference sequence). The length of the CDR3 is 16 residues. Trimming left V 6 bases short and J 0 bases short, with 17 bases between.

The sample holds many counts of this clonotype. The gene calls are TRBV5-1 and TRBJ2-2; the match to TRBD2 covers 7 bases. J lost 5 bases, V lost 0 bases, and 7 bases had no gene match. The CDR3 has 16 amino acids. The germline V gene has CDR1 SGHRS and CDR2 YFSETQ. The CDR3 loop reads CASSLDTREKTGELFF. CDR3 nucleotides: TGCGCCAGCAGCTTGGACACGCGGGAGAAAACCGGGGAGCTGTTTTTT.

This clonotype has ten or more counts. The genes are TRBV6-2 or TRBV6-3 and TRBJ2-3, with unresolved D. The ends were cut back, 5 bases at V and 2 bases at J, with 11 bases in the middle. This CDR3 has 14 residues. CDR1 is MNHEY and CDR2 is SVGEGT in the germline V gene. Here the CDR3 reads CASSHGGATDTQYF. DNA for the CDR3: TGTGCCAGCAGTCACGGCGGCGCCACAGATACGCAGTATTTT.